The T cell receptor (beta chain) described here comes from a study of graft-versus-host responses after intestinal transplantation. The wider study: Anti-thymocyte globulin was used for induction in all recipients, who then took tacrolimus and steroids for approximately 3 years.

This clone showed up just a few times. An end of the junction differs from the germline gene, which may be a read error. Repertoires were generated with immunoSEQ multiplex PCR, while TCRdb's copy carries only in-frame clones and drops some. Among fewer than 15,000 clones listed, about 28% were seen once. The germline V gene has CDR1 SGHRS and CDR2 YFSETQ. The CDR3 is 16 amino acids. Each mixed lymphocyte reaction held some 200,000 CFSE-labeled responders and some 200,000 irradiated violet-dye-labeled stimulators. Post-reaction sorting isolated proliferating CFSE-low CD3+CD4+ and CD3+CD8+ responders. Study-wide findings and caveats: Researchers found peak circulating GvH clone levels linked to early post-transplant HvG declines.

Sample: alloreactive CD4+ T cells from a mixed lymphocyte reaction culture, taken before intestinal transplant. Subset given: CFSE-low proliferating T cells sorted from approximately 6-day pre-transplant mixed lymphocyte reaction (GvH or HvG direction). The clonotype comes from a human patient who received an intestinal transplant. The V gene is TRBV5-1, the J gene TRBJ2-2, with 8 bases fitting TRBD1. The CDR3 here is CARSWGTGGNTGELFF. The CDR3 bases are TGCGCCCGCAGCTGGGGGACAGGCGGGAACACCGGGGAGCTGTTTTTT.